Presented here are 18 T cell receptor beta chains from one specimen sequenced in a study of CD8+ T cells in alopecia areata. As the sequencing template, cDNA was produced by extracting RNA and reverse transcribing it. Sequencing used immunoSEQ multiplex PCR; TCRdb keeps in-frame clones, though not all of them. The sample shows 95,000 to 120,000 clones, approximately 59% of them seen only once. The sequenced material came from CD8+ T cells sorted from blood. Every receptor here comes from a human donor in good health.

The J gene is TRBJ2-7, the V gene TRBV29-1; the D is unclear. Germline V CDR1 and CDR2: SQVTM, ANQGSEA. The CDR3 covers 11 residues. Trimming left V 0 bases short and J 3 bases short, with 3 bases between. CDR3 sequence (DNA): TGCAGCGTTGAAGAGGACTACGAGCAGTACTTC. It specifies CSVEEDYEQYF.

This clone was picked up a small number of times. This chain uses TRBV29-1 with TRBJ2-7; D is unclear. The germline V and J ends were trimmed by 5 bases and 7 bases, with 15 bases remaining between them. CDR3 length equals 12 residues. Germline lookup yields CDR1 SQVTM and CDR2 ANQGSEA. DNA of the CDR3: TGCAGCGTTCTCCCTAGATCTGGGGAGCAGTACTTC. The encoded protein is CSVLPRSGEQYF.

This clone was counted only a few times. The rearrangement links TRBV11-2 to TRBJ2-5; no firm D call. The CDR3 length is 11 residues. Trimming cost V 4 bases and J 4 bases, with 4 bases left between them. The germline V gene encodes CDR1 SGHAT and CDR2 FQNNGV. The CDR3 reads CASSSGETQYF. The CDR3, as DNA: TGTGCCAGCAGCTCGGGAGAGACCCAGTACTTC. Using reference TRBV11-2 and TRBJ2-5 for the parts outside the CDR3, the full variable domain is EAGVAQSPRYKIIEKRQSVAFWCNPISGHATLYWYQQILGQGPKLLIQFQNNGVVDDSQLPKDRFSAERLKGVDSTLKIQPAKLEDSAVYLCASSSGETQYFGPGTRLLVL.

Regarding this clone: One junction end disagrees with the germline gene, perhaps due to a read error. The rearrangement uses TRBV13 and TRBJ1-6; D is possibly TRBD1 (6 bases). The CDR3 runs 11 residues. Germline V lookup: CDR1 PRHDT, CDR2 FYEKMQ (reference sequence). The CDR3 DNA reads TGTGCCAGCAGCCTAGGGGGACTTTGGGCTTTT. Encoded protein: CASSLGGLWAF.

This clone showed up just a few times. The gene calls are TRBV10-3 and TRBJ2-5, with 7 nucleotides matching TRBD1. In germline, CDR1 is ENHRY, CDR2 SYGVKD. Trimming took 7 bases from V and 2 from J; bases not matched to a gene: 4. The CDR3 sequence is 13 residues long. The CDR3 DNA follows: TGTGCCATCACCTGGGACAGTCAAGAGACCCAGTACTTC. It translates to CAITWDSQETQYF.

This clone has more than one count but fewer than ten. The J gene is TRBJ2-1, the V gene TRBV19, with TRBD2 matching 9 bases. The CDR3 has 15 residues. Germline V gene sequence: CDR1 LNHDA, CDR2 SQIVND (reference sequence). V gave up 3 bases and J gave up 2 bases; unmatched junction bases: 2. CDR3 sequence (DNA): TGTGCCAGTAGTATCAGCGGGGGGCCCTACAATGAGCAGTTCTTC. Protein product: CASSISGGPYNEQFF.

Here the CDR3 reads CASSLGQAPGGYTF. The CDR3 region has the DNA TGTGCCAGCAGCCTGGGACAGGCCCCGGGTGGCTACACCTTC. The chain uses TRBV5-6 and TRBJ1-2; 8 nucleotides agree with TRBD1. V lost 4 bases, J lost 7 bases, and 9 bases stayed unmatched. The CDR3 runs 14 residues. Germline V gene data show CDR1 as SGHDT and CDR2 as YYEEEE.

With respect to this clone: One end of the junction is discordant with germline, which a read error may explain. The chain couples TRBV7-7 to TRBJ2-2, with a possible D match to TRBD1 (5 bases). Germline V gives CDR1 SSHAT, CDR2 FNYEAQ (reference sequence). The CDR3 is made up of 14 amino acids. The CDR3 region has the DNA TGTGCTAGCAGCCTCGGACAGAACACCGGGGAGCTGTTTTTT. This gives the protein CASSLGQNTGELFF.

J is TRBJ1-5 and V is TRBV7-9; a weak D match, TRBD1 (5 bases). V dropped 3 bases and J dropped 4 bases, with 7 bases sitting between them. Germline CDR1 is SEHNR and CDR2 is FQNEAQ (reference sequence). This CDR3 has 13 residues. Here the CDR3 reads CASSFAGNQPQHF. The CDR3 DNA reads as TGTGCCAGCAGCTTCGCAGGGAATCAGCCCCAGCATTTT.

This clone has just one count. The genes are TRBV6-6 and TRBJ1-5, with D perhaps matching TRBD1 (6 bases). This CDR3 contains 14 residues. Germline-derived CDR1 and CDR2 are MNHNY and SVGAGI (reference sequence). V lost 6 bases to trimming and J lost 4 bases, with 13 bases between them. The CDR3 DNA reads as TGTGCCAGCAGCTTCGGGGGGCGAAATCAGCCCCAGCATTTT. It specifies CASSFGGRNQPQHF.

The chain is built from TRBV27 and TRBJ1-1, with D perhaps matching TRBD1 (6 bases). Germline V gene lookup returns CDR1 MNHEY and CDR2 SMNVEV (reference sequence). V dropped 5 bases and J dropped 1 base, with 11 bases sitting between them. The CDR3 runs to 14 residues. DNA of the CDR3: TGTGCCAGCAGTCTGACAGGTCCGAACACTGAAGCTTTCTTT. It specifies CASSLTGPNTEAFF.

The chain has TRBV6-5 and TRBJ2-5; 7 bases match TRBD2. This CDR3 region has 15 residues. Germline CDR1 and CDR2: MNHEY and SVGAGI. Trimming at V came to 6 bases and at J to 1 base, leaving 8 bases not matched to a gene. The CDR3 sequence is CASSPWGGVQETQYF. The CDR3 DNA sequence: TGTGCCAGCAGCCCGTGGGGAGGGGTCCAAGAGACCCAGTACTTC.

The V gene is TRBV25-1, the J gene TRBJ1-1; possible D gene TRBD1, 5 bases. The CDR3 totals 17 residues. Trimming left V 3 bases short and J 3 bases short, with 20 bases between. CDR1 and CDR2 from the germline V gene are MGHDK and SYGVNS. In DNA form, the CDR3 reads TGTGCCAGCAGTGATTTTGGGACTTATACGGAAGACACTGAAGCTTTCTTT. Encoded protein: CASSDFGTYTEDTEAFF.

The rearrangement uses TRBV9 and TRBJ2-2; TRBD2 aligns across 7 bases. Trimming removed 8 bases from V and 2 bases from J; junction bases left unmatched: 9. In germline, CDR1 is SGDLS, CDR2 YYNGEE. The CDR3 loop spans 15 amino acids. This CDR3 is CASGTGGTNTGELFF. CDR3 DNA: TGTGCCAGTGGAACGGGGGGTACTAACACCGGGGAGCTGTTTTTT.

The genes are TRBV4-2 and TRBJ2-5; D possibly corresponds to TRBD2 (6 bases). Germline-derived CDR1 and CDR2 are LGHNA and YNFKEQ. The CDR3 is 14 residues long. Trimming removed 1 base at V and 2 bases at J, with 8 bases between. The DNA for the CDR3 is TGTGCCAGCAGCCAAGCGGGGGAACAAGAGACCCAGTACTTC. It encodes CASSQAGEQETQYF.

J is TRBJ1-1 and V is TRBV5-6; tentatively, D is TRBD1 (5 bases). The CDR3 runs 13 residues. Germline V gene data show CDR1 as SGHDT and CDR2 as YYEEEE. Trimming removed 9 bases from V and 3 bases from J, with 15 bases in between. Written as DNA, the CDR3 is TGTGCCACCGGACTCAGGGTTTACACTGAAGCTTTCTTT. It encodes CATGLRVYTEAFF.

CDR3: CASSLVTDEKLFF. DNA of the CDR3: TGTGCCAGCAGCTTAGTTACGGATGAAAAACTGTTTTTT. The chain uses TRBV7-9 and TRBJ1-4; D is uncertain. The CDR3 sequence is 13 residues long. V lost 1 base, J lost 6 bases, and 6 bases lay in between. Germline values: CDR1 SEHNR, CDR2 FQNEAQ (reference sequence).

V gene TRBV4-1 combines with J gene TRBJ1-6, with D unclear. V was trimmed by 4 bases and J by 0 bases, leaving 16 bases between them. The CDR3 loop spans 18 amino acids. Per the germline V gene, CDR1 is MGHRA and CDR2 is YSYEKL. The CDR3 bases are TGCGCCAGCAGCCCCTCTCGACATCTCAGCTCCTATAATTCACCCCTCCACTTT. Amino acids: CASSPSRHLSSYNSPLHF.